This TCR beta chain was observed in a study of T cells in localized non-small cell lung cancer. General study points: Maximal T cell clonality occurred in uninvolved adjacent lung, with tumor ranking below it. Longer overall survival was linked to higher blood T cell density.

The table came from immunoSEQ multiplex PCR; TCRdb's copy has only in-frame clones and leaves some out. The data hold 75,000 to 80,000 clones, with more than 70% observed a single time. Points on this clone: Its cognate antigen is unknown.

CDR1 SGHAT and CDR2 FQNNGV come from the germline V gene. The CDR3 totals 14 residues. V lost 5 bases, J lost 9 bases, and 9 bases stayed unmatched. Sequences were derived from peripheral blood, sampled before any cancer treatment. The chain couples TRBV11-2 to TRBJ2-1; 8 bases are shared with TRBD2. The TCR sequence derives from a woman between 35 and 70 years old with stage I squamous cell lung carcinoma. The CDR3 loop reads CASSLGLGVLEQFF. CDR3 coding DNA: TGTGCCAGCAGCCTGGGACTAGGGGTGCTTGAGCAGTTCTTC.